This is a list of T cell receptor beta chains from one sample in a study of early T cells in non-severe SARS-CoV-2 infection. Using its own MiXCR run on the 5' RACE reads, TCRdb lists one record per CDR3 protein. Found here are more than 80,000 distinct CDR3 sequences, 16% of them singletons; the top ten hold over 1%. The sample comprised whole blood. Receptors were obtained from an adult who was a healthcare worker with PCR-confirmed SARS-CoV-2 infection or an uninfected control (not recorded which). CDR3s include the opening cysteine and the closing phenylalanine or tryptophan. A D gene is named only where the DNA matches it firmly. Clone size is shown for a subset of rows, as once, few, many or a class of expanded clone.

cdr3_nt: TGTGCCACCAGTGATCGCACAGAGTACGAGCAGTACTTC
cdr3_aa: CATSDRTEYEQYF
d_call: NA
v_call: TRBV24-1
clone_size: NA
j_call: TRBJ2-7

cdr3_nt: TGTGCCACCAGTGACCCCCCCGGAGATACGCAGTATTTT
cdr3_aa: CATSDPPGDTQYF
d_call: NA
v_call: TRBV24-1
clone_size: few
j_call: TRBJ2-3

cdr3_nt: TGCAGTGCTAGAGGACAGCCCAATCAGCCCCAGCATTTT
cdr3_aa: CSARGQPNQPQHF
d_call: NA
v_call: TRBV20-1
clone_size: few
j_call: TRBJ1-5

cdr3_nt: TGTGCCAGTAGGTCCGGCGGAGGCGTGGTGACCCAGTACTTC
cdr3_aa: CASRSGGGVVTQYF
d_call: NA
v_call: TRBV19
clone_size: NA
j_call: TRBJ2-5

cdr3_nt: TGTGCCAGCAGCCCCGAGAGGAGCTCCTACAATGAGCAGTTCTTC
cdr3_aa: CASSPERSSYNEQFF
d_call: NA
v_call: TRBV4-2
clone_size: NA
j_call: TRBJ2-1

cdr3_nt: TGTGCCAGCAGCCCGATGACAGGGGAAACCGGGGAGCTGTTTTTT
cdr3_aa: CASSPMTGETGELFF
d_call: TRBD1
v_call: TRBV9
clone_size: few
j_call: TRBJ2-2

cdr3_nt: TGTGCCAGCACCGGGGGGGGCCTTAGCACAGATACGCAGTATTTT
cdr3_aa: CASTGGGLSTDTQYF
d_call: TRBD2
v_call: TRBV28
clone_size: few
j_call: TRBJ2-3

cdr3_nt: TGTGCCAGCAGAGCCGGACAGCAGATTACCTACGAGCAGTACTTC
cdr3_aa: CASRAGQQITYEQYF
d_call: NA
v_call: TRBV12-3/TRBV12-4
clone_size: few
j_call: TRBJ2-7

cdr3_nt: TGTGCCACCACGAGGGGACTGTCCTACAATGAGCAGTTCTTC
cdr3_aa: CATTRGLSYNEQFF
d_call: NA
v_call: TRBV6-2/TRBV6-3
clone_size: NA
j_call: TRBJ2-1

cdr3_nt: TGTGCCAGCAGTGTGGGGGGGCGAAATCAGCCCCAGCATTTT
cdr3_aa: CASSVGGRNQPQHF
d_call: NA
v_call: TRBV2
clone_size: few
j_call: TRBJ1-5

cdr3_nt: TGTGCCAGCAGTTCCGGACTGAACACCGGGGAGCTGTTTTTT
cdr3_aa: CASSSGLNTGELFF
d_call: NA
v_call: TRBV12-3/TRBV12-4
clone_size: NA
j_call: TRBJ2-2

cdr3_nt: TGTGCCAGCAGCTCGACCTCGACAGATTCAACGAACACCGGGGAGCTGTTTTTT
cdr3_aa: CASSSTSTDSTNTGELFF
d_call: NA
v_call: TRBV7-9
clone_size: NA
j_call: TRBJ2-2

cdr3_nt: TGCAGCGTGGAGGGAGGTGGAGACACAGATACGCAGTATTTT
cdr3_aa: CSVEGGGDTDTQYF
d_call: NA
v_call: TRBV29-1
clone_size: NA
j_call: TRBJ2-3

cdr3_nt: TGTGCCAGCAGCCAAGATATCAGGGATCCCTACAATGAGCAGTTCTTC
cdr3_aa: CASSQDIRDPYNEQFF
d_call: NA
v_call: TRBV14
clone_size: NA
j_call: TRBJ2-1

cdr3_nt: TGCAGTGCTATACTGATCGGGACAGACTACGAGCAGTACTTC
cdr3_aa: CSAILIGTDYEQYF
d_call: TRBD1
v_call: TRBV20-1
clone_size: NA
j_call: TRBJ2-7

cdr3_nt: TGTGCCAGCAGCCAAGCGGTAGACGATGAGCAGTTCTTC
cdr3_aa: CASSQAVDDEQFF
d_call: NA
v_call: TRBV3-1
clone_size: few
j_call: TRBJ2-1

cdr3_nt: TGTGCCAGCAGCTTAAACGGAGAGCAGTACTTC
cdr3_aa: CASSLNGEQYF
d_call: NA
v_call: TRBV7-6
clone_size: many
j_call: TRBJ2-7

cdr3_nt: TGTGCCAGCAGCCAAGATTGGGGCGTAAACTCCTACGAGCAGTACTTC
cdr3_aa: CASSQDWGVNSYEQYF
d_call: NA
v_call: TRBV4-2
clone_size: few
j_call: TRBJ2-7

cdr3_nt: TGTGCCAGCAGCTTTCTACGACTAGCGTCTACAGAGACCCAGTACTTC
cdr3_aa: CASSFLRLASTETQYF
d_call: TRBD2
v_call: TRBV5-5
clone_size: few
j_call: TRBJ2-5

cdr3_nt: NA
cdr3_aa: CISVSEAPREAGIDGNQPQHF
d_call: NA
v_call: TRBV7-5
clone_size: many
j_call: TRBJ1-5

cdr3_nt: TGTGCCACATCTCTCGACTCCTACAATGAGCAGTTCTTC
cdr3_aa: CATSLDSYNEQFF
d_call: NA
v_call: TRBV10-3
clone_size: NA
j_call: TRBJ2-1

cdr3_nt: TGTGCCAGTAGGGGGACAGGGAGCCCCTCTGGGGCCAACGTCCTGACTTTC
cdr3_aa: CASRGTGSPSGANVLTF
d_call: TRBD1
v_call: TRBV19
clone_size: few
j_call: TRBJ2-6

cdr3_nt: TGTGCCAGTAGTAAACCCCCTTTGCGGGAATATAATGGCTACACCTTC
cdr3_aa: CASSKPPLREYNGYTF
d_call: NA
v_call: TRBV19
clone_size: few
j_call: TRBJ1-2

cdr3_nt: TGTGCCAGTAGTTTCGGAGGGAAAGCGGGAGGGCCCCGGAATGAGCAGTTCTTC
cdr3_aa: CASSFGGKAGGPRNEQFF
d_call: TRBD2
v_call: TRBV19
clone_size: NA
j_call: TRBJ2-1

cdr3_nt: TGTGCCAGCAGCTTAGATTTAGCGGCTAGCACAGATACGCAGTATTTT
cdr3_aa: CASSLDLAASTDTQYF
d_call: NA
v_call: TRBV7-2
clone_size: few
j_call: TRBJ2-3

cdr3_nt: TGTGCCAGCAGCCCGCAACAGGGGTGGTATGGCTACACCTTC
cdr3_aa: CASSPQQGWYGYTF
d_call: TRBD1
v_call: TRBV7-2
clone_size: NA
j_call: TRBJ1-2

cdr3_nt: TGTGCCAGTACCCTTCGGGGGGCTCCGAACACTGAAGCTTTCTTT
cdr3_aa: CASTLRGAPNTEAFF
d_call: NA
v_call: TRBV5-4
clone_size: few
j_call: TRBJ1-1

cdr3_nt: TGTGCCAGCAGCAGGAGAGGGGGCACCGCCACTGAAGCTTTCTTT
cdr3_aa: CASSRRGGTATEAFF
d_call: TRBD1
v_call: TRBV9
clone_size: NA
j_call: TRBJ1-1

cdr3_nt: TGTGCCAGCAGCCCTATTAGGGGACAGCCTCAAGAGCAGTTCTTC
cdr3_aa: CASSPIRGQPQEQFF
d_call: TRBD1
v_call: TRBV5-6
clone_size: NA
j_call: TRBJ2-1

cdr3_nt: TGTGCCATCAGTGACCTCCGGGACAGACAAGAGACCCAGTACTTC
cdr3_aa: CAISDLRDRQETQYF
d_call: TRBD1
v_call: TRBV10-3
clone_size: few
j_call: TRBJ2-5

cdr3_nt: TGTGCCAGCAGCCAGGGCACTGAAGCTTTCTTT
cdr3_aa: CASSQGTEAFF
d_call: NA
v_call: TRBV5-5
clone_size: NA
j_call: TRBJ1-1

cdr3_nt: TGTGCCAGCAGTTGGCTCAGGGCTGGGCAGCCCCAGCATTTT
cdr3_aa: CASSWLRAGQPQHF
d_call: NA
v_call: TRBV28
clone_size: few
j_call: TRBJ1-5

cdr3_nt: TGCGCCAGCAGCGTGTGGGCTATATCTAGCACAGATACGCAGTATTTT
cdr3_aa: CASSVWAISSTDTQYF
d_call: NA
v_call: TRBV5-1
clone_size: NA
j_call: TRBJ2-3

cdr3_nt: TGTGCCAGCAGTTACGGACGGAGCTCCTACAATGAGCAGTTCTTC
cdr3_aa: CASSYGRSSYNEQFF
d_call: NA
v_call: TRBV27
clone_size: many
j_call: TRBJ2-1

cdr3_nt: TGTGCCAGCAGTGCCTGGACAGGGGCGGCAGATACGCAGTATTTT
cdr3_aa: CASSAWTGAADTQYF
d_call: TRBD1
v_call: TRBV6-1
clone_size: NA
j_call: TRBJ2-3

cdr3_nt: TGTGCCAGCAGTTACAATGAGCAGTTCTTC
cdr3_aa: CASSYNEQFF
d_call: NA
v_call: TRBV28
clone_size: many
j_call: TRBJ2-1

cdr3_nt: TGTGCCTTTTCAGAGGTGCGGACCGGGGAGCTGTTTTTT
cdr3_aa: CAFSEVRTGELFF
d_call: NA
v_call: TRBV7-2
clone_size: NA
j_call: TRBJ2-2

cdr3_nt: TGTGCCAGCAGCCAAGGAGCGGGGGACACAGATACGCAGTATTTT
cdr3_aa: CASSQGAGDTDTQYF
d_call: TRBD2
v_call: TRBV3-1
clone_size: NA
j_call: TRBJ2-3

cdr3_nt: TGTGCCAGCAGCCGGACAGGGGGCAATTCACCCCTCCACTTT
cdr3_aa: CASSRTGGNSPLHF
d_call: TRBD1
v_call: TRBV6-5
clone_size: NA
j_call: TRBJ1-6

cdr3_nt: TGTGCCAGCAGCTCTCCGGGACAGGGGATGGATGGGGCCAACGTCCTGACTTTC
cdr3_aa: CASSSPGQGMDGANVLTF
d_call: TRBD1
v_call: TRBV5-6
clone_size: NA
j_call: TRBJ2-6

cdr3_nt: TGCAGCGTCTCTACCGACAGGGGGCAAGCAGATACGCAGTATTTT
cdr3_aa: CSVSTDRGQADTQYF
d_call: TRBD1
v_call: TRBV29-1
clone_size: NA
j_call: TRBJ2-3

cdr3_nt: TGTGCCAGCAGTCCTGGACAGGCGAGTGAGCAGTACTTC
cdr3_aa: CASSPGQASEQYF
d_call: TRBD1
v_call: TRBV2
clone_size: many
j_call: TRBJ2-7

cdr3_nt: TGCAGCGTTGAAGATCGTTTGGTAGCGGGGGCTCGAGAGCAGTTCTTC
cdr3_aa: CSVEDRLVAGAREQFF
d_call: TRBD2
v_call: TRBV29-1
clone_size: many
j_call: TRBJ2-1

cdr3_nt: TGTGCCAGCGAGGCAGGGAATGGAAACACCATATTTTTT
cdr3_aa: CASEAGNGNTIFF
d_call: NA
v_call: TRBV11-2
clone_size: few
j_call: TRBJ1-3

cdr3_nt: TGCAGTGCTCGTAGTCTGACTAGCGGGAGGGCCGACACCGGGGAGCTGTTTTTT
cdr3_aa: CSARSLTSGRADTGELFF
d_call: TRBD2
v_call: TRBV20-1
clone_size: many
j_call: TRBJ2-2

cdr3_nt: TGCAGCGTTGCTAGCGGGAGTTGGTACGAGCAGTACTTC
cdr3_aa: CSVASGSWYEQYF
d_call: TRBD2
v_call: TRBV29-1
clone_size: NA
j_call: TRBJ2-7

cdr3_nt: TGTGCCAGCAGCATAAGCACGGGACTAGCGGCCCCCTACGAGCAGTACTTC
cdr3_aa: CASSISTGLAAPYEQYF
d_call: TRBD2
v_call: TRBV7-2
clone_size: few
j_call: TRBJ2-7

cdr3_nt: TGTGCCAGCCCTACATCAGGGTTTAGTGGCTACACCTTC
cdr3_aa: CASPTSGFSGYTF
d_call: NA
v_call: TRBV9
clone_size: NA
j_call: TRBJ1-2

cdr3_nt: TGTGCCAGCAGGGATATAGCGATGGGGGGGCCGGGAGAGCAGTACTTC
cdr3_aa: CASRDIAMGGPGEQYF
d_call: NA
v_call: TRBV27
clone_size: many
j_call: TRBJ2-7

cdr3_nt: TGCAGTGCTAGCATGGGGCTTAAACAGGATGGCTACACCTTC
cdr3_aa: CSASMGLKQDGYTF
d_call: NA
v_call: TRBV20-1
clone_size: many
j_call: TRBJ1-2

cdr3_nt: TGTGCCAGCAGTGACTCTAGCGGCTCCTACAATGAGCAGTTCTTC
cdr3_aa: CASSDSSGSYNEQFF
d_call: NA
v_call: TRBV6-4
clone_size: NA
j_call: TRBJ2-1

cdr3_nt: TGTGCCAGCAGCCGTTCACTGGCGGGAGAGAGCGATGAGCAGTTCTTC
cdr3_aa: CASSRSLAGESDEQFF
d_call: TRBD2
v_call: TRBV6-2/TRBV6-3
clone_size: NA
j_call: TRBJ2-1

cdr3_nt: TGTGCCAGTAGTTTGAGTGGAGACTACCAAGAGACCCAGTACTTC
cdr3_aa: CASSLSGDYQETQYF
d_call: NA
v_call: TRBV19
clone_size: NA
j_call: TRBJ2-5

cdr3_nt: TGTGCCAGCAGTGACTCAGGGGCTGTAGCTTTCTTT
cdr3_aa: CASSDSGAVAFF
d_call: NA
v_call: TRBV6-1
clone_size: few
j_call: TRBJ1-1

cdr3_nt: TGTGCCAGCAGCCAACAGAGGGGGCCAGCGGGAGCTGAGCAGTTCTTC
cdr3_aa: CASSQQRGPAGAEQFF
d_call: NA
v_call: TRBV3-1
clone_size: NA
j_call: TRBJ2-1

cdr3_nt: TGTGCCAGCATCCACGAGCTCGACAATGAAAAACTGTTTTTT
cdr3_aa: CASIHELDNEKLFF
d_call: NA
v_call: TRBV7-9
clone_size: NA
j_call: TRBJ1-4

cdr3_nt: TGCAGTGCTAGTGATGACAGGGGAAATTCACCCCTCCACTTT
cdr3_aa: CSASDDRGNSPLHF
d_call: TRBD1
v_call: TRBV20-1
clone_size: few
j_call: TRBJ1-6

cdr3_nt: TGTGCCAGCAGTTTTCTACAGCCCTACGAGCAGTACTTC
cdr3_aa: CASSFLQPYEQYF
d_call: NA
v_call: TRBV12-3/TRBV12-4
clone_size: many
j_call: TRBJ2-7

cdr3_nt: TGTGCCAGCAGTGACTCGGCGGGGGGGGAAGTTCATGAGCAGTTCTTC
cdr3_aa: CASSDSAGGEVHEQFF
d_call: TRBD2
v_call: TRBV6-4
clone_size: few
j_call: TRBJ2-1